What follows are 5 T cell receptor beta chains derived from one specimen sequenced in a study of T cell responses to AZD1222 COVID-19 vaccine. Data came from immunoSEQ multiplex PCR; TCRdb stores just in-frame clones and leaves some out. The sample yields 95,000 to 100,000 clones, less than 85% seen once. Specimen: peripheral blood, collected 28 days after the second AZD1222 dose. The receptors originated from an adult who received the AZD1222 COVID-19 vaccine.

This chain connects TRBV19 to TRBJ1-2; D is perhaps TRBD1 (5 bases). The length of the CDR3 is 13 residues. CDR1 is LNHDA, CDR2 SQIVND, per germline (reference sequence). Trimming took 6 bases from V and 0 from J, leaving 8 bases between them. Here the CDR3 reads CASSHRSNYGYTF. The DNA for the CDR3 is TGTGCCAGTAGCCACAGGTCTAACTATGGCTACACCTTC.

The genes are TRBV30 and TRBJ1-5, with TRBD1 identical over 11 bases. V gave up 1 base and J gave up 5 bases; unmatched junction bases: 7. The germline V gene encodes CDR1 GTSNPN and CDR2 SVGIG (reference sequence). This CDR3 contains 16 residues. Here the CDR3 reads CAWSARTGGAYQPQHF. CDR3 nucleotides: TGTGCCTGGAGTGCCCGGACAGGGGGCGCGTATCAGCCCCAGCATTTT.

The J gene is TRBJ2-7, the V gene TRBV5-4; tentative D call: TRBD2 (5 bases). Deletions cut 0 bases from V and 2 bases from J, with 12 bases between. The CDR3 consists of 15 residues. Germline V gene data show CDR1 as SGHNT and CDR2 as YYREEE (reference sequence). The CDR3 DNA is TGTGCCAGCAGCTTGGATACTAGATCTACCTACGAGCAGTACTTC. Translation: CASSLDTRSTYEQYF.

V and J are TRBV5-1 and TRBJ1-3; 10 positions match TRBD1. The CDR3 has 16 amino acids. Per the germline V gene, CDR1 is SGHRS and CDR2 is YFSETQ. The V and J ends lost 4 bases and 6 bases, in that order; junction bases with no gene match: 10. Here the CDR3 reads CASSPGGQGFENTIYF. The CDR3 nucleotides read TGCGCCAGCAGCCCCGGGGGACAGGGGTTTGAAAACACCATATATTTT.

The chain couples TRBV12-3 or TRBV12-4 to TRBJ2-4; D call uncertain. The ends were cut back, 7 bases at V and 5 bases at J, with 12 bases in the middle. This CDR3 region has 13 residues. CDR3 in amino acids: CASTPRAENIQYF. The DNA for the CDR3 is TGTGCCAGCACCCCAAGGGCGGAAAACATTCAGTACTTC.